Listed below are T cell receptor beta chains from one sample, sequenced in a study of cytomegalovirus exposure and HLA in healthy donors. Measured with immunoSEQ multiplex PCR; TCRdb has only the in-frame clones, and not every one. This table has over 150,000 clones, approximately 87% appearing once. Sequenced: PBMCs. All receptors derive from a woman aged 25 to 39 in good health and CMV-seronegative. Each CDR3 is given with its conserved first and last residue. The D gene is left open where the match is weak. Clone size, where shown, is once, few, many, or a class for clones that have expanded.

v_gene: TRBV6-5; j_gene: TRBJ2-1; d_gene: .; abundance: .; CDR3aa: CASSPDRSEGNEQFF; CDR3nt: TGTGCCAGCAGCCCCGACAGGAGTGAAGGCAATGAGCAGTTCTTC
v_gene: TRBV10-3; j_gene: TRBJ1-5; d_gene: .; abundance: .; CDR3aa: CAIGNSNQPQHF; CDR3nt: TGTGCCATCGGGAATAGCAATCAGCCCCAGCATTTT
v_gene: TRBV28; j_gene: TRBJ2-7; d_gene: .; abundance: .; CDR3aa: CASSLGVGFPYEQYF; CDR3nt: TGTGCCAGCAGTTTAGGGGTAGGGTTCCCCTACGAGCAGTACTTC
v_gene: TRBV5-1; j_gene: TRBJ2-7; d_gene: TRBD1; abundance: .; CDR3aa: CASSLAGTENEQYF; CDR3nt: TGCGCCAGCAGCTTGGCTGGGACAGAGAACGAGCAGTACTTC
v_gene: TRBV7-6; j_gene: TRBJ2-7; d_gene: .; abundance: .; CDR3aa: CASSSSTGSEQYF; CDR3nt: TGTGCCAGCAGCTCCAGTACAGGGAGCGAGCAGTACTTC
v_gene: TRBV15; j_gene: TRBJ1-1; d_gene: .; abundance: .; CDR3aa: CATSRDRDVNTEAFF; CDR3nt: TGTGCCACCAGCAGAGATCGGGACGTGAACACTGAAGCTTTCTTT
v_gene: TRBV4-1; j_gene: TRBJ2-5; d_gene: TRBD2; abundance: .; CDR3aa: CASSQNSGGNQETQYF; CDR3nt: TGCGCCAGCAGCCAAAATAGCGGGGGGAACCAAGAGACCCAGTACTTC
v_gene: TRBV19; j_gene: TRBJ1-5; d_gene: .; abundance: many; CDR3aa: CASNDRSYSNQPQHF; CDR3nt: TGTGCCAGTAACGACAGAAGTTATAGCAATCAGCCCCAGCATTTT
v_gene: TRBV9; j_gene: TRBJ2-5; d_gene: TRBD1; abundance: .; CDR3aa: CASSVTTGGAGETQYF; CDR3nt: TGTGCCAGCAGCGTAACAACAGGGGGCGCCGGGGAGACCCAGTACTTC
v_gene: TRBV6-5; j_gene: TRBJ2-2; d_gene: .; abundance: .; CDR3aa: CASSPRRGHTGELFF; CDR3nt: TGTGCCAGCAGTCCCCGACGGGGGCACACCGGGGAGCTGTTTTTT
v_gene: TRBV10-3; j_gene: TRBJ1-1; d_gene: TRBD1; abundance: .; CDR3aa: CAFNPLPTGGRNTEAFF; CDR3nt: TGTGCCTTCAACCCTCTCCCGACAGGGGGCAGGAACACTGAAGCTTTCTTT
v_gene: TRBV19; j_gene: TRBJ1-1; d_gene: TRBD1; abundance: .; CDR3aa: CASRTGATNTEAFF; CDR3nt: TGTGCCAGTAGGACAGGGGCTACGAACACTGAAGCTTTCTTT
v_gene: TRBV9; j_gene: TRBJ1-4; d_gene: .; abundance: .; CDR3aa: CASSPRLGDEKLFF; CDR3nt: TGTGCCAGCAGCCCCCGACTAGGGGATGAAAAACTGTTTTTT
v_gene: TRBV6-1; j_gene: TRBJ1-3; d_gene: .; abundance: .; CDR3aa: CASTGRLDSGNTIYF; CDR3nt: TGTGCCAGCACGGGACGGCTCGACTCTGGAAACACCATATATTTT
v_gene: TRBV2; j_gene: TRBJ2-1; d_gene: .; abundance: .; CDR3aa: CASSEYTGLVYNEQFF; CDR3nt: TGTGCCAGCAGTGAATATACAGGGCTAGTATACAATGAGCAGTTCTTC
v_gene: TRBV28; j_gene: TRBJ2-7; d_gene: .; abundance: .; CDR3aa: CASSFSYEQYF; CDR3nt: TGTGCCAGCAGTTTTTCCTACGAGCAGTACTTC
v_gene: TRBV7-9; j_gene: TRBJ2-2; d_gene: TRBD2; abundance: .; CDR3aa: CATPGRGGADTGELFF; CDR3nt: TGTGCCACCCCGGGGAGGGGAGGAGCGGACACCGGGGAGCTGTTTTTT
v_gene: TRBV4-2; j_gene: TRBJ1-3; d_gene: .; abundance: .; CDR3aa: CASSPDGQGAPGNTIYF; CDR3nt: TGTGCCAGCAGCCCCGACGGGCAAGGAGCCCCTGGAAACACCATATATTTT
v_gene: TRBV7-9; j_gene: TRBJ2-7; d_gene: .; abundance: .; CDR3aa: CASSLSGSAHEQYF; CDR3nt: TGTGCCAGCAGCCTGAGCGGCTCGGCGCACGAGCAGTACTTC
v_gene: TRBV4-3; j_gene: TRBJ2-1; d_gene: .; abundance: .; CDR3aa: CASSQDAVNNEQFF; CDR3nt: TGCGCCAGCAGCCAAGATGCGGTGAACAATGAGCAGTTCTTC
v_gene: TRBV18; j_gene: TRBJ1-5; d_gene: .; abundance: .; CDR3aa: CASSPVGGGQPQHF; CDR3nt: TGTGCCAGCTCACCAGTAGGGGGAGGTCAGCCCCAGCATTTT
v_gene: TRBV6-1; j_gene: TRBJ1-1; d_gene: .; abundance: .; CDR3aa: CASSEVVGRNTEAFF; CDR3nt: TGTGCCAGCAGTGAAGTGGTAGGGCGGAATACTGAAGCTTTCTTT
v_gene: TRBV27; j_gene: TRBJ2-7; d_gene: .; abundance: .; CDR3aa: CASRGPGHRAERGSYEQYF; CDR3nt: TGTGCCAGCAGGGGTCCGGGACACAGGGCCGAGCGAGGTTCCTACGAGCAGTACTTC
v_gene: TRBV9; j_gene: TRBJ2-3; d_gene: TRBD2; abundance: .; CDR3aa: CASSGGLAGGTDTQYF; CDR3nt: TGTGCCAGCAGCGGAGGACTAGCGGGAGGAACAGATACGCAGTATTTT
v_gene: TRBV18; j_gene: TRBJ2-7; d_gene: .; abundance: few; CDR3aa: CASSRDRTYEQYF; CDR3nt: TGTGCCAGCTCACGGGACCGAACCTACGAGCAGTACTTC
v_gene: TRBV2; j_gene: TRBJ2-2; d_gene: TRBD1; abundance: once; CDR3aa: CASSTRQGPGELFF; CDR3nt: TGTGCCAGCAGCACCCGACAGGGACCCGGGGAGCTGTTTTTT
v_gene: TRBV29-1; j_gene: TRBJ2-2; d_gene: TRBD1; abundance: .; CDR3aa: CSATGDREAGELFF; CDR3nt: TGCAGCGCGACCGGGGACAGGGAGGCCGGGGAGCTGTTTTTT
v_gene: TRBV7-9; j_gene: TRBJ2-5; d_gene: .; abundance: .; CDR3aa: CASSLDRIGTQYF; CDR3nt: TGTGCCAGCAGCTTAGACAGGATAGGGACCCAGTACTTC
v_gene: TRBV7-9; j_gene: TRBJ2-2; d_gene: .; abundance: .; CDR3aa: CASSFIGITGELFF; CDR3nt: TGTGCCAGCAGCTTCATTGGGATCACCGGGGAGCTGTTTTTT
v_gene: TRBV5-1; j_gene: TRBJ1-1; d_gene: TRBD1; abundance: .; CDR3aa: CASRRTGDEAFF; CDR3nt: TGCGCCAGCAGACGGACAGGGGATGAAGCTTTCTTT
v_gene: TRBV15; j_gene: TRBJ2-2; d_gene: .; abundance: once; CDR3aa: CATSRGWGDTGELFF; CDR3nt: TGTGCCACCAGCAGGGGATGGGGGGACACCGGGGAGCTGTTTTTT
v_gene: TRBV19; j_gene: TRBJ2-2; d_gene: .; abundance: .; CDR3aa: CATPVDSRWGPNTGELFF; CDR3nt: TGTGCCACCCCGGTGGACTCAAGATGGGGCCCGAACACCGGGGAGCTGTTTTTT
v_gene: TRBV28; j_gene: TRBJ2-7; d_gene: .; abundance: once; CDR3aa: CASQWGLSYEQYF; CDR3nt: TGTGCCAGCCAATGGGGGCTAAGCTACGAGCAGTACTTC
v_gene: TRBV19; j_gene: TRBJ2-1; d_gene: TRBD2; abundance: .; CDR3aa: CASSIGGRLWDEQFF; CDR3nt: TGTGCCAGTAGTATCGGCGGGAGATTATGGGATGAGCAGTTCTTC
v_gene: TRBV19; j_gene: TRBJ1-5; d_gene: .; abundance: .; CDR3aa: CASIGHNSNQPQHF; CDR3nt: TGTGCCAGTATAGGGCACAATAGCAATCAGCCCCAGCATTTT
v_gene: TRBV7-2; j_gene: TRBJ2-1; d_gene: .; abundance: .; CDR3aa: CASSLRGNDYNEQFF; CDR3nt: TGTGCCAGCAGCTTACGCGGCAACGATTACAATGAGCAGTTCTTC
v_gene: TRBV5-8; j_gene: TRBJ2-7; d_gene: .; abundance: .; CDR3aa: CASTLPPRTISYEQYF; CDR3nt: TGTGCCAGCACCCTCCCACCCAGGACGATCTCCTACGAGCAGTACTTC
v_gene: TRBV5-6; j_gene: TRBJ1-2; d_gene: TRBD1; abundance: many; CDR3aa: CASSSYRTGRPYGYTF; CDR3nt: TGTGCCAGCAGCTCTTACAGGACAGGGCGTCCCTATGGCTACACCTTC
v_gene: TRBV4-3; j_gene: TRBJ2-2; d_gene: .; abundance: .; CDR3aa: CASSPQGSWAGELFF; CDR3nt: TGCGCCAGCAGCCCCCAGGGCAGCTGGGCCGGGGAGCTGTTTTTT
v_gene: TRBV27; j_gene: TRBJ1-2; d_gene: TRBD1; abundance: .; CDR3aa: CASSLGTGGTYGYTF; CDR3nt: TGTGCCAGCAGTTTAGGGACAGGGGGGACCTATGGCTACACCTTC
v_gene: TRBV21-1; j_gene: TRBJ1-2; d_gene: .; abundance: .; CDR3aa: CARGWGAYGYTF; CDR3nt: TGTGCCAGGGGGTGGGGCGCCTATGGCTACACCTTC